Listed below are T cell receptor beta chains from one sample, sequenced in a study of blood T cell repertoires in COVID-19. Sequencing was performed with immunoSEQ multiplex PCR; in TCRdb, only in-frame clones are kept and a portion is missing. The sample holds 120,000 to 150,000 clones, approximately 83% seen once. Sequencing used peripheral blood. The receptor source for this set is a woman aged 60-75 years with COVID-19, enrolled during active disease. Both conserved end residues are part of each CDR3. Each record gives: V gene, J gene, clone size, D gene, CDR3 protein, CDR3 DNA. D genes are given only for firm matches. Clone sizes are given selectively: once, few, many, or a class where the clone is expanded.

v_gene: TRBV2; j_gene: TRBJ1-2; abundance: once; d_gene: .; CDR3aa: CASSEREGYTF; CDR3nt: TGTGCCAGCAGTGAGCGTGAGGGCTACACCTTC
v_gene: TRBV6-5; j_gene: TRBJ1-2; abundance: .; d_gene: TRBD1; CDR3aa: CASSSGQGNGYTF; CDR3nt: TGTGCCAGCAGTTCCGGACAGGGAAATGGCTACACCTTC
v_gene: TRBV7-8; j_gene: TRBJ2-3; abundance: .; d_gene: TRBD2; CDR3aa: CASSLFAGVADTQYF; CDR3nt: TGTGCCAGCAGCTTATTCGCGGGGGTTGCAGATACGCAGTATTTT
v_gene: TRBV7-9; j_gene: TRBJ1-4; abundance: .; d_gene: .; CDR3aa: CASSSGSRGTTNEKLFF; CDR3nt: TGTGCCAGCAGCTCGGGATCCAGAGGGACAACTAATGAAAAACTGTTTTTT
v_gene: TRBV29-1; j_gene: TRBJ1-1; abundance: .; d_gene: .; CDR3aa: CSVFTPGHLNTEAFF; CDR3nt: TGCAGCGTTTTTACCCCCGGACACCTGAACACTGAAGCTTTCTTT
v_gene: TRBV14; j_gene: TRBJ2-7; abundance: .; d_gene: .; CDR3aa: CASSRPLGYEQYF; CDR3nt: TGTGCCAGCAGCCGACCACTAGGTTACGAGCAGTACTTC
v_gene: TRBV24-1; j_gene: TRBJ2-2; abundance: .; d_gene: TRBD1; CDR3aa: CATRPGTVNTGELFF; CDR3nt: TGTGCCACCAGACCCGGGACAGTGAACACCGGGGAGCTGTTTTTT
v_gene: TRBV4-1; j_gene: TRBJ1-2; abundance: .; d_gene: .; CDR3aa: CASSQGSNREGYGYTF; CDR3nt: TGCGCCAGCAGCCAAGGATCGAACAGGGAAGGCTATGGCTACACCTTC
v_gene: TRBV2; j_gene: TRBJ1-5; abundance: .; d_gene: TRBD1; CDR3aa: CASNPDRGYDQPQHF; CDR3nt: TGTGCCAGCAATCCAGACAGGGGATACGATCAGCCCCAGCATTTT
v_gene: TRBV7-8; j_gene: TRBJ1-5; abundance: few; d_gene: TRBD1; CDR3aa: CASTLKGQGSIRNQPQHF; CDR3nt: TGTGCCAGCACCCTAAAGGGACAGGGGAGCATTCGCAATCAGCCCCAGCATTTT
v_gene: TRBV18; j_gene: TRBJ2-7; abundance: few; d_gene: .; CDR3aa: CASSPFSRQGGALGEQYF; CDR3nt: TGTGCCAGCTCACCATTTTCCCGGCAGGGCGGGGCGCTCGGTGAGCAGTACTTC
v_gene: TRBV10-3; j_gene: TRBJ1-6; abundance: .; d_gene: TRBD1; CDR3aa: CAIKGTGDYNSPLHF; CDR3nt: TGTGCCATCAAAGGGACAGGGGATTATAATTCACCCCTCCACTTT
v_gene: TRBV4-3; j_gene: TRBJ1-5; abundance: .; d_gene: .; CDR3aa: CASSQTGSGQPQHF; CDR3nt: TGCGCCAGCAGCCAGACAGGCTCAGGTCAGCCCCAGCATTTT
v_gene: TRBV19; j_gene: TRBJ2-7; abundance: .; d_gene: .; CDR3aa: CASSATVSYEQYF; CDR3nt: TGTGCCAGTAGTGCGACAGTCTCCTACGAGCAGTACTTC
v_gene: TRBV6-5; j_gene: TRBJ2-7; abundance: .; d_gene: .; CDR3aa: CASSPGQDEQYF; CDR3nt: TGTGCCAGCAGCCCGGGACAAGACGAGCAGTACTTC
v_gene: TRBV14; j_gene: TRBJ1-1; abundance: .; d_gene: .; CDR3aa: CASSQDRYTAFF; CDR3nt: TGTGCCAGCAGCCAAGATCGGTATACAGCTTTCTTT
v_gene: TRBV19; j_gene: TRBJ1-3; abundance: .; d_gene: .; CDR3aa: CASRAGASSGNTIYF; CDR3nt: TGTGCCAGCAGAGCTGGGGCCTCCTCTGGAAACACCATATATTTT
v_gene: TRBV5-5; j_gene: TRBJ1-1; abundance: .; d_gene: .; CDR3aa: CASSAQTRGTEAFF; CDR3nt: TGTGCCAGCAGCGCCCAGACAAGGGGCACTGAAGCTTTCTTT
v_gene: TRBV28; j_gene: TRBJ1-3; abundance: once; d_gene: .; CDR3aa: CASSLLADSGNTIYF; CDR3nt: TGTGCCAGCAGTTTATTGGCGGACTCTGGAAACACCATATATTTT
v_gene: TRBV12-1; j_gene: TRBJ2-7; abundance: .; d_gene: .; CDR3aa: CASSIIRVSPSYEQYF; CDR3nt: TGTGCCAGCAGCATCATCAGGGTCAGCCCCTCCTACGAGCAGTACTTC
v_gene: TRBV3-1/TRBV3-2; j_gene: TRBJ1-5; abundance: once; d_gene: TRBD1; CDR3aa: CASSQGGTGEPVQHF; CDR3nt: TGTGCCAGCAGCCAGGGAGGGACAGGGGAGCCGGTTCAGCATTTT
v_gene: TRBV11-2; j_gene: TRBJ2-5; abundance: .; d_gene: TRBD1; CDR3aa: CASSGTGAVETQYF; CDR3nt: TGTGCCAGCAGCGGCACAGGGGCCGTGGAGACCCAGTACTTC
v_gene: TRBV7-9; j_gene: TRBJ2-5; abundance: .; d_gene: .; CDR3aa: CASSLGAVRRETQYF; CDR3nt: TGTGCCAGCAGCTTAGGGGCAGTGAGAAGGGAGACCCAGTACTTC
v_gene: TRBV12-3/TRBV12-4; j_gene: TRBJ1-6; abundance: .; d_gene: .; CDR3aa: CASRSGLGSPLHF; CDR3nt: TGTGCCAGCCGCTCAGGGCTTGGGTCACCCCTCCACTTT
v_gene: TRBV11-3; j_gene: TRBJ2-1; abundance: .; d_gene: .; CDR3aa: CASSLDGWSNEQFF; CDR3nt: TGTGCCAGCAGCTTAGATGGGTGGAGCAATGAGCAGTTCTTC
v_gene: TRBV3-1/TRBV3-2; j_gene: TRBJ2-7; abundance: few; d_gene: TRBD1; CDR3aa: CASSLGQVYEQYF; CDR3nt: TGTGCCAGCAGCCTTGGACAGGTCTACGAGCAGTACTTC
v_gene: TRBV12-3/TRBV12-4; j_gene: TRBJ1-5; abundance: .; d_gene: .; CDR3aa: CASSWEGDQPQHF; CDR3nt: TGTGCCAGCAGTTGGGAGGGGGATCAGCCCCAGCATTTT
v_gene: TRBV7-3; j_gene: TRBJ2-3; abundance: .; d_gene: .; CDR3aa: CASSLTGSGAGADTQYF; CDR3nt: TGTGCCAGCAGCTTAACCGGTAGTGGGGCTGGTGCAGATACGCAGTATTTT
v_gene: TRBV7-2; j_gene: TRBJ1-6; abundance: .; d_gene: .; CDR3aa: CASSPRDTYNSPLHF; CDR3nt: TGTGCCAGCAGCCCAAGGGACACCTATAATTCACCCCTCCACTTT
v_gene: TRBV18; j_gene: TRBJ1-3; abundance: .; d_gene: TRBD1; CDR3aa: CATGQGSGNTIYF; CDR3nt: TGTGCCACCGGACAGGGCTCTGGAAACACCATATATTTT
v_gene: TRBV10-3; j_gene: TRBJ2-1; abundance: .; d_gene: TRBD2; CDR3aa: CAISETLAGGLNEQFF; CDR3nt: TGTGCCATCAGTGAGACCTTAGCGGGGGGGCTCAATGAGCAGTTCTTC
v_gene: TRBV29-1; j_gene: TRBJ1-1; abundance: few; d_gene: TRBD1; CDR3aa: CSVFPQGAPTEAFF; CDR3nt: TGCAGCGTTTTTCCCCAGGGGGCTCCGACTGAAGCTTTCTTT
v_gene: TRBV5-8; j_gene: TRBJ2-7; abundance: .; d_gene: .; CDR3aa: CASSQVYEQYF; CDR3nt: TGTGCCAGCTCTCAGGTATACGAGCAGTACTTC